This T cell receptor beta chain was profiled in a study of blood T cell repertoires in COVID-19. The wider study: Some COVID-19 samples were acute and others convalescent; all came from the United States, Italy and Spain. Nucleic acid was either cDNA or gDNA, and it came from T cells, B-cell-depleted T cells, or PBMCs.

Per the study methods: Estimated nucleated cell counts came from reference gene primer amplification. Produced via immunoSEQ multiplex PCR; TCRdb's table is partial and in-frame only. That table is the source of V, J and clone size, and D and trimming were worked out from the DNA. The sample has roughly 77,000 clones, 80% seen once. The material sequenced was peripheral blood. The receptor's source is a woman aged 65 to 85 with acute or convalescent COVID-19.

This chain's CDR3 is CASSYSQGGGNQPQHF. The CDR3 nucleotides read TGTGCCAGCAGTTACTCCCAAGGAGGGGGCAATCAGCCCCAGCATTTT. The chain joins TRBV6-5 to TRBJ1-5, with a tentative D call TRBD1 (5 bases). The CDR3 totals 16 residues. V lost 0 bases to trimming and J lost 2 bases, with 11 bases between them. CDR1 and CDR2 (germline): MNHEY, SVGAGI.